This T cell receptor beta chain emerged from a study of T cell responses to AZD1222 COVID-19 vaccine. Overall study context: It was second doses at about 4 or about 12 weeks that were pooled. General study results and limits: Donors were largely white British and mainly female; clonal diversity was possibly underestimated. Within unmutated variant regions lay the reported targets of nearly half of spike-specific TCRs. The repertoires were collected only after the peak T cell response.

The CDR3 contains 16 residues. Germline V gene lookup returns CDR1 LGHNA and CDR2 YSLEER. V shed 4 bases and J shed 4 bases, with 16 bases lying between them. Generated by immunoSEQ multiplex PCR, the TCRdb table keeps only in-frame clones and is missing some. The sample consists of approximately 160,000 clones, about nine tenths of them appearing once. Turning to this clone: The antigen remains undetermined.

The sequences come from peripheral blood, collected on day 0 of AZD1222 vaccination. This clonotype was sampled from an adult in good health. The rearrangement joins TRBV4-3 to TRBJ2-2, with a weak D call TRBD2 (7 bases). The DNA for the CDR3 is TGCGCCAGCAGCCTACAAACAGGGAGGGCCACCGGGGAGCTGTTTTTT. The encoded protein is CASSLQTGRATGELFF.